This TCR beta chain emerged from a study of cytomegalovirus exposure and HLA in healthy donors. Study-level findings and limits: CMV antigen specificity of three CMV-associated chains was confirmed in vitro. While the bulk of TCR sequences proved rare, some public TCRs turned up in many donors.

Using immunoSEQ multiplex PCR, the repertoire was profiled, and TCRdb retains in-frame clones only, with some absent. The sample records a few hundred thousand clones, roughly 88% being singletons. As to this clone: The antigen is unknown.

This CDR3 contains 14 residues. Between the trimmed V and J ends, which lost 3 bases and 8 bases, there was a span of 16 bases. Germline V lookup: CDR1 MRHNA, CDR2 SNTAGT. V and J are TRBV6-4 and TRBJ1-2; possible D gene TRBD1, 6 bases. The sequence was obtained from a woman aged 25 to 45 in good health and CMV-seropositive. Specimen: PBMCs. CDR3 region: CASSEDLFQGGYTF. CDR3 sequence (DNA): TGTGCCAGCAGTGAAGACCTATTCCAGGGGGGCTACACCTTC.